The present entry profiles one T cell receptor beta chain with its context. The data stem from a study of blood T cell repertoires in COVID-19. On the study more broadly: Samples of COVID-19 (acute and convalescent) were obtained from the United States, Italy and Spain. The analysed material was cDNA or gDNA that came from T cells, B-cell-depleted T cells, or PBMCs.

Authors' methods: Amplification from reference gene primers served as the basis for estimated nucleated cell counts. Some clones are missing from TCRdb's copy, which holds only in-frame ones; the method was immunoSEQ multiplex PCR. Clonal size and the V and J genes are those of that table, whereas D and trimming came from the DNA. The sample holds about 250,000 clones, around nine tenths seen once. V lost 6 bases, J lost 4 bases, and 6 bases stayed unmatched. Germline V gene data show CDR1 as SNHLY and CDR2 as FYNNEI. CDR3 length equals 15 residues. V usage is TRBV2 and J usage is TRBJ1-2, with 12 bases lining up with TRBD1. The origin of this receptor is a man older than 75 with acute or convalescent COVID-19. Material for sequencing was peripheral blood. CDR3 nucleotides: TGTGCCAGCAGAGCCGGGACAGGGGGCAGCTATGGCTACACCTTC. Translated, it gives CASRAGTGGSYGYTF.